Shown below are 11 T cell receptor beta chains from a single sample sequenced in a study of beta chain features in type 1 diabetes. Every isolated RNA sample was fully reverse transcribed, so sequencing captured expressed TCRB transcripts. TCRdb's copy holds only in-frame clones and misses some; the assay was immunoSEQ multiplex PCR. The sample includes around 300,000 clones, 11% of them seen just once. What was sequenced was naive CD4+ T cells from blood. These receptors were taken from a woman aged 25 to 39 in good health.

J is TRBJ2-1 and V is TRBV2; 7 bases match TRBD1. The CDR3 extends over 14 amino acids. Trimming took 7 bases from V and 7 from J; bases not matched to a gene: 10. The germline V gene encodes CDR1 SNHLY and CDR2 FYNNEI. CDR3 amino acids: CASKGRSGGNEQFF. As DNA, the CDR3 is TGTGCCAGCAAAGGCAGGTCAGGGGGTAATGAGCAGTTCTTC.

This clone showed up just a few times. The gene calls are TRBV5-1 and TRBJ2-7; 10 positions match TRBD1. The ends lost 2 bases at V and 3 bases at J; junction bases unmatched: 2. Germline CDR1 SGHRS, CDR2 YFSETQ. The CDR3 extends over 14 amino acids. The CDR3 sequence is CASSFRTGGYEQYF. DNA for the CDR3: TGCGCCAGCAGCTTCCGGACAGGGGGCTACGAGCAGTACTTC.

J is TRBJ2-5 and V is TRBV5-1, with TRBD2 matching over 8 bases. The CDR3 sequence is 15 residues long. Germline V gives CDR1 SGHRS, CDR2 YFSETQ. V shed 2 bases and J 5 bases; nucleotides not matched to a gene: 8. The DNA of the CDR3 is TGCGCCAGCAGCTTTTCTCGGGAGGGAGTGGAGACCCAGTACTTC. Translated, it gives CASSFSREGVETQYF.

The table lists this clone with a few counts. This chain connects TRBV5-6 to TRBJ1-1; D is unresolved. Deletions cut 0 bases from V and 1 base from J, with 7 bases between. Germline V CDR1 and CDR2: SGHDT, YYEEEE. The CDR3 length is 14 residues. The CDR3 nucleotides read TGTGCCAGCAGCTTGGTTACGGGGAACACTGAAGCTTTCTTT. Protein product: CASSLVTGNTEAFF.

V is TRBV27 and J is TRBJ2-5; weak D call: TRBD2 (5 bases). The V gene's germline CDR1 is MNHEY and CDR2 SMNVEV (reference sequence). The CDR3 loop spans 14 amino acids. V lost 6 bases and J lost 1, with 12 bases in between. The CDR3 DNA follows: TGTGCCAGCAGCGCCGGGATTTCCCAAGAGACCCAGTACTTC. Its translation: CASSAGISQETQYF.

J is TRBJ2-5 and V is TRBV7-9; 7 nucleotides line up with TRBD1. Unmatched junction bases numbered 4, after V lost 5 bases and J lost 1 base. Per germline, CDR1 SEHNR and CDR2 FQNEAQ (reference sequence). The CDR3 is 14 residues long. The CDR3 region has the DNA TGTGCCAGCAGCCCGAACAGGGGCCAAGAGACCCAGTACTTC. Protein product: CASSPNRGQETQYF.

The rearrangement uses TRBV11-2 and TRBJ2-7; 8 bases fit TRBD1. Trimming at V came to 5 bases and at J to 3 bases, leaving 9 bases not matched to a gene. Germline V gene sequence: CDR1 SGHAT, CDR2 FQNNGV. The CDR3 consists of 15 residues. The CDR3 DNA is TGTGCCAGCAGCGCCAGGGGACAGGATGACTACGAGCAGTACTTC. Translated, it gives CASSARGQDDYEQYF.

The genes are TRBV10-3 and TRBJ2-1; 9 nucleotides align to TRBD1. Germline values: CDR1 ENHRY, CDR2 SYGVKD. The CDR3 sequence is 15 residues long. The J segment lost 4 bases and the V segment lost 6 bases, leaving 7 bases of the junction unmatched. The chain's CDR3 is CAISNRGHDYNEQFF. CDR3 coding DNA: TGTGCCATCAGCAACAGGGGGCACGATTACAATGAGCAGTTCTTC.

The V gene is TRBV6-6, the J gene TRBJ1-2; TRBD1 agrees at 8 bases. The germline V gene encodes CDR1 MNHNY and CDR2 SVGAGI (reference sequence). Trimming cost V 0 bases and J 3 bases; bases outside gene matches: 0. The CDR3 spans 14 residues. The CDR3 bases are TGTGCCAGCAGTTACTCGGGACAGGACTATGGCTACACCTTC. This gives the protein CASSYSGQDYGYTF.

The V call is TRBV5-4, the J call TRBJ2-1; TRBD2 matches at 8 bases. CDR1 SGHNT and CDR2 YYREEE come from the germline V gene (reference sequence). V was clipped by 4 bases and J by 6 bases; unmatched bases: 9. The CDR3 is made up of 15 amino acids. Here the CDR3 reads CASSTFSGAGNEQFF. CDR3 sequence (DNA): TGTGCCAGCAGCACTTTTAGCGGGGCTGGCAATGAGCAGTTCTTC. Looking up the rest from reference TRBV5-4 and TRBJ2-1 gives the full variable domain: ETGVTQSPTHLIKTRGQQVTLRCSSQSGHNTVSWYQQALGQGPQFIFQYYREEENGRGNFPPRFSGLQFPNYSSELNVNALELDDSALYLCASSTFSGAGNEQFFGPGTRLTVL.

The J gene is TRBJ2-5, the V gene TRBV4-1, with D tentatively TRBD1 (6 bases). Germline-derived CDR1 and CDR2 are MGHRA and YSYEKL. CDR3 length: 15 residues. V was shortened by 0 bases and J by 2 bases, with 10 bases between the two germline ends. This CDR3 reads CASSQDRTAQETQYF. The CDR3 region has the DNA TGCGCCAGCAGCCAAGATCGGACAGCGCAAGAGACCCAGTACTTC.